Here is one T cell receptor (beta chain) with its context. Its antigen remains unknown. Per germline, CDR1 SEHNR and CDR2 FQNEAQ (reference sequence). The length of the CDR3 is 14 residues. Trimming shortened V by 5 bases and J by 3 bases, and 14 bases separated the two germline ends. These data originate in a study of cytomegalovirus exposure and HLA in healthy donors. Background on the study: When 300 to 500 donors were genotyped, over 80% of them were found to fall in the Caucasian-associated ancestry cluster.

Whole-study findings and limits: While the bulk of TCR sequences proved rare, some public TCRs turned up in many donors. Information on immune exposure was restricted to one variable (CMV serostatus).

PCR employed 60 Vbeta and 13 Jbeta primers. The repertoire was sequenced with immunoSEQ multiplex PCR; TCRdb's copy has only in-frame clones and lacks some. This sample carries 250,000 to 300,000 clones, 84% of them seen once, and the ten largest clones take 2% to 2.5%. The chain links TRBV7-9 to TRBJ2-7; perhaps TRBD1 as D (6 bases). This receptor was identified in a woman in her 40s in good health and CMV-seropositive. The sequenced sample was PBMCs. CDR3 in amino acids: CASSLEGHHYEQYF. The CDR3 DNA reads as TGTGCCAGCAGCCTCGAGGGACACCACTACGAGCAGTACTTC.